The clone carrying this T cell receptor beta chain was observed a few times. Its antigen is not identified. The junction does not match germline at one end; this may be a read error. The record originates from a study of blood T cells in healthy people across ages. General study findings and limits: The study found more naive CD4+ cells and higher diversity in long-lived than aged donors.

The CDR3 totals 14 residues. Germline V gene lookup returns CDR1 SGHRS and CDR2 YFSETQ. Next came a second PCR, run for about 7 to 12 cycles, which used a sample-barcoded 5' primer along with a J-beta primer mix. A single record per CDR3 protein comes from TCRdb applying MiXCR to the 5' RACE reads. The table records about 630,000 distinct CDR3 sequences, approximately 21% of them present only once. The J gene is TRBJ2-7, the V gene TRBV5-1; 9 nucleotides match TRBD2. The origin of this receptor is an older man in good health. The source material was blood. CDR3: CASSLAGTSYEQCF. The CDR3 nucleotides are TGCGCCAGCAGCTTGGCCGGGACTAGCTACGAGCAGTGCTTC.